The 32 T cell receptor beta chains presented below share a single source sample, sequenced in a study of chemoradiotherapy in HPV16-positive cancers. The protocol was immunoSEQ multiplex PCR, while the TCRdb copy is restricted to in-frame clones and leaves out a portion. The sample holds 850 to 900 clones, around 90% seen once. Sequences were derived from tumor tissue, sampled from a patient who underwent chemoradiotherapy. These receptor sequences come from a human donor with HPV-associated anogenital cancer.

The chain carries TRBV28 and TRBJ1-2; D is perhaps TRBD1 (5 bases). The CDR3 length is 15 residues. Trimming left V 1 base short and J 3 bases short, with 12 bases between. In germline, CDR1 is MDHEN, CDR2 SYDVKM. The CDR3 spells CASSLSWGMDYGYTF. The CDR3 DNA follows: TGTGCCAGCAGTTTATCGTGGGGGATGGACTATGGCTACACCTTC.

J is TRBJ1-4 and V is TRBV4-1; weak D call: TRBD1 (5 bases). Trimming pared 2 bases from V and 7 bases from J, leaving 11 bases between. This CDR3 region has 14 residues. The germline V gene has CDR1 MGHRA and CDR2 YSYEKL. The CDR3 bases are TGCGCCAGCAGCCAAATGCAGGGTAGTGAAAAACTGTTTTTT. Its translation is CASSQMQGSEKLFF.

The rearrangement uses TRBV4-1 and TRBJ1-1; TRBD1 matches 9 bases. V was clipped by 5 bases and J by 1 base; unmatched bases: 2. The CDR3 is made up of 14 amino acids. Germline CDR1 reads MGHRA; CDR2 reads YSYEKL. The chain's CDR3 is CASSWGQGNTEAFF. Here the CDR3 DNA reads TGCGCCAGCAGCTGGGGACAGGGGAACACTGAAGCTTTCTTT.

The rearrangement joins TRBV28 to TRBJ1-2; no clear D. The length of the CDR3 is 12 residues. Germline V gene sequence: CDR1 MDHEN, CDR2 SYDVKM. Trimming removed 2 bases from V and 5 bases from J, with 6 bases in between. The DNA of the CDR3 is TGTGCCAGCAGTTTACTGGCGTATGGCTACACCTTC. This sequence encodes CASSLLAYGYTF.

This clone was seen just once. The chain joins TRBV4-1 to TRBJ2-1, with TRBD1 matching 8 bases. Trimming removed 1 base from V and 6 bases from J; junction bases left unmatched: 14. In germline, CDR1 is MGHRA, CDR2 YSYEKL. This CDR3 spans 18 amino acids. CDR3 coding DNA: TGCGCCAGCAGCCAAGTATTAGTCAGACAGGGGTTAAGCAATGAGCAGTTCTTC. It translates to CASSQVLVRQGLSNEQFF.

The chain uses TRBV7-3 and TRBJ2-7; D may match TRBD1 or TRBD2 (7 bases each). The CDR3 is 14 amino acids. The V and J ends lost 6 bases and 6 bases respectively, with 18 bases between them. Germline V gene lookup returns CDR1 SGHTA and CDR2 FQGTGA. DNA for the CDR3: TGTGCCAGCAGTCTGCAGGGGGGACTATCCGAGCAGTACTTC. This gives the protein CASSLQGGLSEQYF.

The chain carries TRBV7-2 and TRBJ2-3; 8 bases agree with TRBD1. Germline CDR1 and CDR2: SGHTA and FQGNSA. The CDR3 is made up of 15 amino acids. After removal of 6 bases from V and 4 bases from J, the junction contained 9 bases not matched to a gene. CDR3 in amino acids: CASSKEPGGPDTQYF. In DNA, the CDR3 is TGTGCCAGCAGTAAAGAGCCAGGGGGCCCAGATACGCAGTATTTT.

The chain uses TRBV30 and TRBJ1-2; D possibly corresponds to TRBD1 (5 bases). The germline V and J ends were trimmed by 0 bases and 1 base, with 18 bases remaining between them. Germline V gene data show CDR1 as GTSNPN and CDR2 as SVGIG (reference sequence). The CDR3 extends over 17 amino acids. CDR3 DNA sequence: TGTGCCTGGAGTGTTCTGGACGGCTGGGGGTATAACTATGGCTACACCTTC. Translation gives CAWSVLDGWGYNYGYTF.

The chain recombines TRBV29-1 with TRBJ2-5, with a possible D match to TRBD2 (6 bases). Germline V gene lookup returns CDR1 SQVTM and CDR2 ANQGSEA. The V end lost 7 bases, the J end lost 4 bases, and 16 bases lay between the germline ends. The CDR3 spans 13 residues. CDR3 in amino acids: CSGDSAGPETQYF. DNA of the CDR3: TGCAGCGGGGACTCGGCTGGACCAGAGACCCAGTACTTC.

The rearrangement joins TRBV5-1 to TRBJ2-5; no firm D call. The CDR3 runs 13 residues. Germline lookup yields CDR1 SGHRS and CDR2 YFSETQ. V gave up 2 bases and J gave up 3 bases, with 8 bases separating them. The DNA for the CDR3 is TGCGCCAGCAGCTTCGTCCCCAAAGAGACCCAGTACTTC. Translation: CASSFVPKETQYF.

The J gene is TRBJ2-3, the V gene TRBV7-9; 8 bases map to TRBD1. Germline V gives CDR1 SEHNR, CDR2 FQNEAQ (reference sequence). J was trimmed by 4 bases and V by 2 bases; bases with no gene match: 2. The length of the CDR3 is 14 residues. CDR3 amino acids: CASSLLTGADTQYF. DNA for the CDR3: TGTGCCAGCAGCTTATTGACAGGGGCAGATACGCAGTATTTT.

The rearrangement joins TRBV7-9 to TRBJ2-7; 11 bases line up with TRBD2. Trimming at V came to 7 bases and at J to 1 base, leaving 12 bases not matched to a gene. Germline V lookup: CDR1 SEHNR, CDR2 FQNEAQ (reference sequence). The CDR3 is made up of 17 amino acids. The CDR3 is CASTTAPGLAVSYEQYF. CDR3 sequence (DNA): TGTGCCAGCACCACAGCGCCGGGACTAGCGGTATCCTACGAGCAGTACTTC. Complete variable domain (other parts from reference TRBV7-9 and TRBJ2-7): DTGVSQNPRHKITKRGQNVTFRCDPISEHNRLYWYRQTLGQGPEFLTYFQNEAQLEKSRLLSDRFSAERPKGSFSTLEIQRTEQGDSAMYLCASTTAPGLAVSYEQYFGPGTRLTVT.

V and J are TRBV28 and TRBJ2-6; 8 bases align to TRBD2. After removal of 3 bases from V and 0 bases from J, the junction contained 10 bases not matched to a gene. This CDR3 contains 19 residues. CDR1 and CDR2 from the germline V gene are MDHEN and SYDVKM. The CDR3 sequence is CASSFLGTSGRSGANVLTF. The CDR3, as DNA: TGTGCCAGCAGTTTTTTGGGAACTAGCGGACGCTCTGGGGCCAACGTCCTGACTTTC.

This CDR3 is CASSIQEGGNQPQHF. CDR3 in DNA: TGTGCCAGTAGTATTCAGGAAGGGGGAAATCAGCCCCAGCATTTT. The J gene is TRBJ1-5, the V gene TRBV19, with D possibly TRBD1 on 6 matching bases. The CDR3 length is 15 residues. Looked up from germline, CDR1 is LNHDA and CDR2 is SQIVND (reference sequence). V lost 3 bases, J lost 4 bases, and 13 bases lay in between.

This chain connects TRBV28 to TRBJ2-5; 7 bases map to TRBD1. Germline CDR1 is MDHEN and CDR2 is SYDVKM. The CDR3 loop spans 12 amino acids. Germline trimming cut 8 bases from V and 4 bases from J; bases unmatched to any gene: 4. CDR3 in DNA: TGTGCCAGCCAACAGGGGCGAGAGACCCAGTACTTC. Its protein is CASQQGRETQYF.

The genes are TRBV2 and TRBJ2-7; D uncertain. CDR3 length: 11 residues. The ends were cut back, 8 bases at V and 4 bases at J, with 9 bases in the middle. Germline CDR1 and CDR2: SNHLY and FYNNEI. CDR3 loop: CASYEGYEQYF. The CDR3 DNA follows: TGTGCCAGCTACGAAGGGTACGAGCAGTACTTC.

J is TRBJ2-7 and V is TRBV5-1; D may be TRBD1 or TRBD2 (5 bases each). Looked up from germline, CDR1 is SGHRS and CDR2 is YFSETQ. The length of the CDR3 is 16 residues. V was clipped by 2 bases and J by 3 bases, with 18 bases between them. CDR3 sequence (DNA): TGCGCCAGCAGCTTTGGAAATAGGGGAGTGGTCTACGAGCAGTACTTC. As protein: CASSFGNRGVVYEQYF. Together with reference TRBV5-1 and TRBJ2-7, the CDR3 gives the full variable domain: KAGVTQTPRYLIKTRGQQVTLSCSPISGHRSVSWYQQTPGQGLQFLFEYFSETQRNKGNFPGRFSGRQFSNSRSEMNVSTLELGDSALYLCASSFGNRGVVYEQYFGPGTRLTVT.

The V gene is TRBV5-5, the J gene TRBJ1-4, with 9 nucleotides matching TRBD1. The CDR3 extends over 15 amino acids. Trimming removed 2 bases from V and 7 bases from J; junction bases left unmatched: 6. Looked up from germline, CDR1 is SGHKS and CDR2 is YYEKEE (reference sequence). CDR3 DNA sequence: TGTGCCAGCAGCTTTGGTGACAGGGGGAGTGAAAAACTGTTTTTT. Protein: CASSFGDRGSEKLFF.

V gene TRBV11-2 combines with J gene TRBJ2-4; no definite D call. The germline V gene has CDR1 SGHAT and CDR2 FQNNGV. The germline V and J ends were trimmed by 1 base and 7 bases, with 2 bases remaining between them. This CDR3 has 11 residues. The CDR3 loop reads CASSLGNIQYF. In DNA, the CDR3 is TGTGCCAGCAGCTTAGGCAACATTCAGTACTTC.

The V call is TRBV5-1, the J call TRBJ2-2, with 7 positions matching TRBD2. Germline CDR1 SGHRS, CDR2 YFSETQ. V shed 0 bases and J 7 bases; nucleotides not matched to a gene: 6. This CDR3 comprises 15 residues. CDR3 DNA sequence: TGCGCCAGCAGCTTGGGGACTAGAAAAAGCGGGGAGCTGTTTTTT. Amino acid sequence: CASSLGTRKSGELFF.

The chain employs TRBV11-2 and TRBJ2-7, with 8 bases that match TRBD1. J lost 1 base, V lost 6 bases, and 11 bases had no gene match. The germline V gene has CDR1 SGHAT and CDR2 FQNNGV. CDR3 length equals 16 residues. The CDR3 bases are TGTGCCAGCAGACACACTGGACAGGGAGCTTCCTACGAGCAGTACTTC. This encodes CASRHTGQGASYEQYF.

The rearrangement joins TRBV7-2 to TRBJ2-1, with 8 positions matching TRBD2. The CDR3 spans 15 residues. Trimming took 6 bases from V and 8 from J; bases not matched to a gene: 12. Germline values: CDR1 SGHTA, CDR2 FQGNSA. The CDR3 sequence: CASRHPGLGSDEQFF. The DNA of the CDR3 is TGTGCCAGCAGACACCCGGGACTAGGTTCCGATGAGCAGTTCTTC.

The V call is TRBV28, the J call TRBJ1-5; 9 bases fit TRBD1. J lost 4 bases, V lost 2 bases, and 6 bases had no gene match. This CDR3 spans 16 amino acids. Germline V gene lookup returns CDR1 MDHEN and CDR2 SYDVKM. The DNA for the CDR3 is TGTGCCAGCAGTTTACTGGGACAGGGTGATAATCAGCCCCAGCATTTT. It yields the protein CASSLLGQGDNQPQHF.

The V and J genes are TRBV9 and TRBJ2-1, with D possibly called TRBD1 or TRBD2 (5 bases each). Per the germline V gene, CDR1 is SGDLS and CDR2 is YYNGEE. The CDR3 has 15 amino acids. The ends were cut back, 4 bases at V and 4 bases at J, with 15 bases in the middle. CDR3 sequence: CASSKDSGRYNEQFF. The CDR3, as DNA: TGTGCCAGCAGCAAAGACAGCGGACGTTACAATGAGCAGTTCTTC.

The chain combines TRBV29-1 with TRBJ2-2, with a possible D match to TRBD1 (5 bases). Germline V gene sequence: CDR1 SQVTM, CDR2 ANQGSEA. V was clipped by 7 bases and J by 4 bases, with 19 bases between them. CDR3 length: 15 residues. The CDR3 sequence: CSGRGLQGSTGELFF. The CDR3 DNA reads as TGCAGCGGCCGTGGGTTGCAGGGTAGCACCGGGGAGCTGTTTTTT.

The chain links TRBV2 to TRBJ2-5; possibly TRBD1 for D (6 bases). The V and J ends lost 3 bases and 13 bases respectively, with 24 bases between them. The germline gives CDR1 SNHLY, CDR2 FYNNEI. CDR3 length equals 15 residues. CDR3 in DNA: TGTGCCAGCAGTGACAGGGGTGTGGGCAAGGACGTCCGGTACTTC. Amino acid sequence: CASSDRGVGKDVRYF.

CDR3: CASSLWTGVNTEAFF. The CDR3 DNA reads TGTGCCAGTAGTCTCTGGACAGGGGTGAACACTGAAGCTTTCTTT. The chain links TRBV19 to TRBJ1-1; 9 bases fit TRBD1. Germline V lookup: CDR1 LNHDA, CDR2 SQIVND (reference sequence). Trimming took 5 bases from V and 0 from J; bases not matched to a gene: 4. CDR3 length equals 15 residues.

The chain carries TRBV2 and TRBJ1-1, with a tentative D call TRBD1 (5 bases). V was shortened by 7 bases and J by 1 base, with 10 bases between the two germline ends. The CDR3 extends over 13 amino acids. Germline CDR1 reads SNHLY; CDR2 reads FYNNEI. CDR3 region: CASTGRGNTEAFF. DNA of the CDR3: TGTGCCAGCACGGGGCGCGGGAACACTGAAGCTTTCTTT.

This sequence joins TRBV10-2 and TRBJ1-2; tentatively, D is TRBD1 (6 bases). Trimming removed 10 bases at V and 4 bases at J, with 13 bases between. The CDR3 covers 12 residues. Germline lookup yields CDR1 WSHSY and CDR2 SAAADI. CDR3 sequence reads: CATSGVRYGYTF. The CDR3 DNA sequence: TGCGCCACCTCAGGGGTTCGCTATGGCTACACCTTC.

This clone has just a few counts. The genes are TRBV2 and TRBJ1-1; a possible D gene is TRBD1 (6 bases). The CDR3 covers 15 residues. Germline V gene sequence: CDR1 SNHLY, CDR2 FYNNEI. V lost 5 bases, J lost 4 bases, and 17 bases lay in between. The CDR3 region is CASSLTGLWTTEAFF. CDR3 DNA sequence: TGTGCCAGCAGTCTCACAGGGCTCTGGACCACTGAAGCTTTCTTT.

This chain links TRBV5-6 with TRBJ2-2, with 10 bases that match TRBD2. CDR3 length: 16 amino acids. The junction had 4 bases not matched to a gene; V was cut back by 1 base and J by 4 bases. Germline V gene data show CDR1 as SGHDT and CDR2 as YYEEEE. The CDR3 sequence is CASSLRASGSTGELFF. The CDR3, as DNA: TGTGCCAGCAGCTTGAGGGCTAGCGGGAGCACCGGGGAGCTGTTTTTT.

The chain has TRBV7-8 and TRBJ1-1; no definite D call. The CDR3 is made up of 14 amino acids. CDR1 SGHVS and CDR2 FQNEAQ come from the germline V gene. V was shortened by 4 bases and J by 1 base, with 10 bases between the two germline ends. This chain's CDR3 is CASSSGQPNTEAFF. The CDR3 DNA is TGTGCCAGCAGCTCCGGCCAGCCGAACACTGAAGCTTTCTTT.